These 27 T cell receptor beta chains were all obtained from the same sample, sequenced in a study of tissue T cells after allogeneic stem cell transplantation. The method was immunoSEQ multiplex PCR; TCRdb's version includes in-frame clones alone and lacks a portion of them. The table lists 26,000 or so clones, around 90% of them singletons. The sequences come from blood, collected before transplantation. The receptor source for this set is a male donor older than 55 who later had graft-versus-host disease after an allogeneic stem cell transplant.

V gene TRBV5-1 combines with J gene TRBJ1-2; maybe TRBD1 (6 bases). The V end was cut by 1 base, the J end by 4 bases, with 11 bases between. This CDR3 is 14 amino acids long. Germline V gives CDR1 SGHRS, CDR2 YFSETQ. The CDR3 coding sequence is TGCGCCAGCAGCTTGCGGGGGGCCCCCTATGGCTACACCTTC. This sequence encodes CASSLRGAPYGYTF.

The CDR3 nucleotides are TGTGCCAGCAGCTGGGACAGAAGAGGAAACACCATATATTTT. The encoded protein is CASSWDRRGNTIYF. The chain has TRBV2 and TRBJ1-3; 7 bases match TRBD1. Germline CDR1 and CDR2: SNHLY and FYNNEI. The CDR3 is made up of 14 amino acids. The junction had 6 bases not matched to a gene; V was cut back by 6 bases and J by 4 bases.

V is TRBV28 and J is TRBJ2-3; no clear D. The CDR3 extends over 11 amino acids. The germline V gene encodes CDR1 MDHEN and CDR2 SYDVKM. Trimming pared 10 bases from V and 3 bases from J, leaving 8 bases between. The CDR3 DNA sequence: TGTGCCACAACCCGAACAGATACGCAGTATTTT. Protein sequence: CATTRTDTQYF.

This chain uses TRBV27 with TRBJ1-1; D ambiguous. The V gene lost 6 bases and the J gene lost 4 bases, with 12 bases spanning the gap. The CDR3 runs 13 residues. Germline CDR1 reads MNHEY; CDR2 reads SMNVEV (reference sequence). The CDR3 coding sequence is TGTGCCAGCAGGGAACGACGGGTCACTGAAGCTTTCTTT. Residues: CASRERRVTEAFF.

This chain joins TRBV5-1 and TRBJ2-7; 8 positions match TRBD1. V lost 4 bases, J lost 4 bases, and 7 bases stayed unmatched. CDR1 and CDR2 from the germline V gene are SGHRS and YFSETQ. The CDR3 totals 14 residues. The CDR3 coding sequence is TGCGCCAGCAGCCTACCAGGGGGCGCTTACGAGCAGTACTTC. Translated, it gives CASSLPGGAYEQYF.

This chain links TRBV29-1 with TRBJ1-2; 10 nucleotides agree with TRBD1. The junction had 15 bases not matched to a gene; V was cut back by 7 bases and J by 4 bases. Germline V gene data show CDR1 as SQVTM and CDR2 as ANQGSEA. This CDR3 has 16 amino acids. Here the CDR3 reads CSAGPDGWTGGYGYTF. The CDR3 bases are TGCAGCGCGGGTCCAGATGGTTGGACAGGGGGCTATGGCTACACCTTC.

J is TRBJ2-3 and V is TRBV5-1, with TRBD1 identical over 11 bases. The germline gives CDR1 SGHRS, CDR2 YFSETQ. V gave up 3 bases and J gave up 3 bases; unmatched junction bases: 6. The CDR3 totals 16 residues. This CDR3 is CASSSGTGGLTDTQYF. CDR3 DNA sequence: TGCGCCAGCAGCTCCGGGACAGGGGGACTTACAGATACGCAGTATTTT.

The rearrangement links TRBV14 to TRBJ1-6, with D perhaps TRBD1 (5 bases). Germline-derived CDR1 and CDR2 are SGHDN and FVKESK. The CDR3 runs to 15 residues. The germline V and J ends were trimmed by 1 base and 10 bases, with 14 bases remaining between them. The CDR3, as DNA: TGTGCCAGCAGCCAAGGACAGCCCTCTATCTCACCCCTCCACTTT. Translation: CASSQGQPSISPLHF.

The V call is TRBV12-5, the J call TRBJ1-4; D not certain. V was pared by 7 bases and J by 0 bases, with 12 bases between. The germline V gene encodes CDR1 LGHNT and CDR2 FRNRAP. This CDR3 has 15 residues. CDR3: CASALGPATNEKLFF. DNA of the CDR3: TGTGCTAGTGCCCTCGGGCCGGCAACTAATGAAAAACTGTTTTTT.

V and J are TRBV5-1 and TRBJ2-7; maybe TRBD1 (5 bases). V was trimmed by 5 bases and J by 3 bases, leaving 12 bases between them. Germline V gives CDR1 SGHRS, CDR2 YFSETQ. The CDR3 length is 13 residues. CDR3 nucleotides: TGCGCCAGCAGGGCAGGGATACTCTACGAGCAGTACTTC. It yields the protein CASRAGILYEQYF.

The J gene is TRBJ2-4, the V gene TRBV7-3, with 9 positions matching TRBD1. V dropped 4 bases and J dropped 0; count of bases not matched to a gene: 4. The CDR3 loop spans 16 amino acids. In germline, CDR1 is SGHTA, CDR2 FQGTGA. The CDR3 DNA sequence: TGTGCCAGCAGCTCCTGGACAGGGGAAGCCAAAAACATTCAGTACTTC. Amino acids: CASSSWTGEAKNIQYF. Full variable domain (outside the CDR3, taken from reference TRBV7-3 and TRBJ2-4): GAGVSQTPSNKVTEKGKYVELRCDPISGHTALYWYRQSLGQGPEFLIYFQGTGAADDSGLPNDRFFAVRPEGSVSTLKIQRTERGDSAVYLCASSSWTGEAKNIQYFGAGTRLSVL.

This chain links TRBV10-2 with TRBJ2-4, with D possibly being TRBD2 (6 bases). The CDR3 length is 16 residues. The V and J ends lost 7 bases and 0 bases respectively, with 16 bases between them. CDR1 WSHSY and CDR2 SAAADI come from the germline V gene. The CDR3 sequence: CASTGGHDLAKNIQYF. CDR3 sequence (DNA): TGCGCCAGCACAGGAGGGCACGACCTAGCCAAAAACATTCAGTACTTC.

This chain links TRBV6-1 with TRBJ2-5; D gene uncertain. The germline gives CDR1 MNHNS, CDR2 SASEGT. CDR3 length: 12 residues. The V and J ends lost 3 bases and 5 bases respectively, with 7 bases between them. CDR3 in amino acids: CASSEIGETQYF. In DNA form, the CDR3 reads TGTGCCAGCAGTGAGATAGGGGAGACCCAGTACTTC.

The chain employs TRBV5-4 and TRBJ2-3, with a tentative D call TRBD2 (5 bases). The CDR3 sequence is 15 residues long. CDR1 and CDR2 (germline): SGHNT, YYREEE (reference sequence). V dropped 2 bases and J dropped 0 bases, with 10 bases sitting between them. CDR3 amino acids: CASSFYSGSTDTQYF. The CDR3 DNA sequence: TGTGCCAGCAGCTTTTACAGCGGTAGCACAGATACGCAGTATTTT.

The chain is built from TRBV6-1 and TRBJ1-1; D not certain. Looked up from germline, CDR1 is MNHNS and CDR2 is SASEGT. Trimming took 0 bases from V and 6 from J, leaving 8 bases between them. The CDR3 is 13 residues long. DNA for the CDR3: TGTGCCAGCAGTGAAGCTAAGGGAGCTGAAGCTTTCTTT. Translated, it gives CASSEAKGAEAFF.

The chain's CDR3 is CASSSPRDRAETQYF. The DNA for the CDR3 is TGTGCCAGCAGCTCTCCCCGGGACAGGGCAGAGACCCAGTACTTC. The V call is TRBV5-4, the J call TRBJ2-5; 9 nucleotides match TRBD1. The CDR3 loop spans 15 amino acids. V shed 3 bases, J shed 4 bases, and the junction held 7 bases outside the gene matches. The germline V gene encodes CDR1 SGHNT and CDR2 YYREEE (reference sequence).

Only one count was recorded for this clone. The CDR3 sequence is CASSSGTDNSPLHF. CDR3 DNA sequence: TGCGCCAGCAGCTCCGGGACAGATAATTCACCCCTCCACTTT. The chain uses TRBV5-1 and TRBJ1-6; 7 bases line up with TRBD1. The CDR3 is 14 amino acids. The germline gives CDR1 SGHRS, CDR2 YFSETQ. The J segment lost 5 bases and the V segment lost 3 bases, leaving 2 bases of the junction unmatched.

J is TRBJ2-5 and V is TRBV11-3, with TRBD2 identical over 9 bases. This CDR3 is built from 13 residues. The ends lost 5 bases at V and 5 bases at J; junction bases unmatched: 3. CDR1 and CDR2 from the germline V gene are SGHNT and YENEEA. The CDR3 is CASSSSGSETQYF. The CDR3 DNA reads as TGTGCCAGCAGCAGTAGCGGGAGTGAGACCCAGTACTTC.

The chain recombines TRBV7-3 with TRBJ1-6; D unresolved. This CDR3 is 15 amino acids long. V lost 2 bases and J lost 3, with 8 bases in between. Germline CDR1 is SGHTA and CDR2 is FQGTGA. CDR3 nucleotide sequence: TGTGCCAGCAGCTTAGGAGGGTACTATAATTCACCCCTCCACTTT. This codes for CASSLGGYYNSPLHF.

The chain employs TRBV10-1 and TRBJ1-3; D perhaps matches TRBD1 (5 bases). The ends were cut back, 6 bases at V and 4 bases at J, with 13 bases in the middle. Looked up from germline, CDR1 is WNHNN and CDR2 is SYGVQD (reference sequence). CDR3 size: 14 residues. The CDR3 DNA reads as TGCGCCAGCAGCCGGCCAGGGACCGGAAACACCATATATTTT. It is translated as CASSRPGTGNTIYF.

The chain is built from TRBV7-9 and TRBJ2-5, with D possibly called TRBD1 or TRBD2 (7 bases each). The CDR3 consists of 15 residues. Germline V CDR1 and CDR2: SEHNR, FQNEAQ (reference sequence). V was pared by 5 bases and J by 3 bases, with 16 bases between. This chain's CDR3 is CASSLGRDRKETQYF. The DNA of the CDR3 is TGTGCCAGCAGCCTAGGGAGGGACAGAAAAGAGACCCAGTACTTC.

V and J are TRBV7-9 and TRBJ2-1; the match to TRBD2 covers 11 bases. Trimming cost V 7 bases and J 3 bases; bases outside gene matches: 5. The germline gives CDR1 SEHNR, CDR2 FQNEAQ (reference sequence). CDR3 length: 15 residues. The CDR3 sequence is CASMGTSGNYNEQFF. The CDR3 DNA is TGTGCCAGCATGGGGACTAGCGGTAACTACAATGAGCAGTTCTTC.

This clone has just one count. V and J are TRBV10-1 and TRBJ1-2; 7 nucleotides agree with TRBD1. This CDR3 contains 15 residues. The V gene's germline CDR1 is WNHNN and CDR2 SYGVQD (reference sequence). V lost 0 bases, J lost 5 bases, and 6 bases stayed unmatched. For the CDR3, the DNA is TGCGCCAGCAGTGAGTCCGGGACAGCGACTTATGGCTACACCTTC. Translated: CASSESGTATYGYTF.

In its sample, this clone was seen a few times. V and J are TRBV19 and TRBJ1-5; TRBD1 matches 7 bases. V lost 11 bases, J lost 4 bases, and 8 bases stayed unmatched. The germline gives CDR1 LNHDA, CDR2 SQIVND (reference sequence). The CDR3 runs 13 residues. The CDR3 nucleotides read TGTGCCGCTTCCGGGACAGATAATCAGCCCCAGCATTTT. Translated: CAASGTDNQPQHF.

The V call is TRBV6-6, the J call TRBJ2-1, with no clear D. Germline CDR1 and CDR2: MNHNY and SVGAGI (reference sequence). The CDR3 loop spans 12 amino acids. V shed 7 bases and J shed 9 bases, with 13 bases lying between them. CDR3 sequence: CASTGMGGEQFF. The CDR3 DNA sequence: TGTGCCAGCACAGGTATGGGTGGTGAGCAGTTCTTC.

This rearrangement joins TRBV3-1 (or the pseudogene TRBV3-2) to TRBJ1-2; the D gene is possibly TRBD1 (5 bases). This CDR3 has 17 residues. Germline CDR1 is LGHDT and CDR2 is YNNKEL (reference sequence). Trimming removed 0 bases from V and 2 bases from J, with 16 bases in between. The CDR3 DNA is TGTGCCAGCAGCCAAGATCATCGCGGGCAGGGCAACTATGGCTACACCTTC. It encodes CASSQDHRGQGNYGYTF.

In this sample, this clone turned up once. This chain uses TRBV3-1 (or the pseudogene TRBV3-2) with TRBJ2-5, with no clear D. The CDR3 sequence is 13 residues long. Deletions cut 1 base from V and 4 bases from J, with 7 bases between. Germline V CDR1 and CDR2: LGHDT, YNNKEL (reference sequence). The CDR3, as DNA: TGTGCCAGCAGCCAAGTTAGAGGAGAGACCCAGTACTTC. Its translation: CASSQVRGETQYF.